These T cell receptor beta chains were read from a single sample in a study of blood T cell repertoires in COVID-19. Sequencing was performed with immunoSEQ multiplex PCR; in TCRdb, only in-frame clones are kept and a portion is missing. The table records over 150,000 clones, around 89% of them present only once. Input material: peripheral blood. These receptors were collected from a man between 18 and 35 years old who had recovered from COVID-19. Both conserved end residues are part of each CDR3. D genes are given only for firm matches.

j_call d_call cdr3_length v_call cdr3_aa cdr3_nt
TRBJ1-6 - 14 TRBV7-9 CASSLVVRGSPLHF TGTGCCAGCAGCTTAGTCGTCAGAGGGTCACCCCTCCACTTT
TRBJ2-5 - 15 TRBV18 CASSPEATTQETQYF TGTGCCAGCTCACCGGAGGCCACCACCCAAGAGACCCAGTACTTC
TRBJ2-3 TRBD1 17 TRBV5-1 CASSAGQVSVSTDTQYF TGCGCCAGCAGCGCCGGACAGGTGTCGGTTAGTACAGATACGCAGTATTTT
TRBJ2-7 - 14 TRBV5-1 CASSSTGDSNEQYF TGCGCCAGCAGCTCGACAGGAGATAGCAACGAGCAGTACTTC
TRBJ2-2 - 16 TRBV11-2 CASSLVGGKNTGELFF TGTGCCAGCAGCTTAGTAGGCGGCAAGAACACCGGGGAGCTGTTTTTT
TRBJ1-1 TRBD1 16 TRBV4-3 CASSQQDRGVNTEAFF TGCGCCAGCAGCCAACAGGACAGGGGGGTGAACACTGAAGCTTTCTTT
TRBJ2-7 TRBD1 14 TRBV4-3 CASSQMDRPYEQYF TGCGCCAGCAGCCAGATGGACAGGCCCTACGAGCAGTACTTC
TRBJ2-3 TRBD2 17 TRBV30 CAWNPSRTSGSSDTQYF TGTGCCTGGAACCCATCGCGGACTAGCGGGAGTTCAGATACGCAGTATTTT
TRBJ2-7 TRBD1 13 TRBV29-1 CSVWEGQGYEQYF TGCAGCGTTTGGGAGGGACAGGGTTACGAGCAGTACTTC
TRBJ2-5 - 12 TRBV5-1 CASSSSEETQYF TGCGCCAGCAGCTCCTCCGAGGAGACCCAGTACTTC
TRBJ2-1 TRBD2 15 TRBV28 CASRPLAGGYNEQFF TGTGCCAGCAGGCCACTAGCGGGAGGGTACAATGAGCAGTTCTTC